A single T cell receptor (beta chain) is shown here with its context. Its antigen remains unidentified. Data came from immunoSEQ multiplex PCR; TCRdb stores just in-frame clones and leaves some out. Of about 2,500 clones listed, around 81% are singletons. The data are from a study of brain T cells in children with intractable seizures. Sequencing was limited to surgery cases with top T cell transcript signatures in brain tissue. Patients received at least one anti-epileptic drug before surgery. Study results and limitations: Top 50 brain clonotypes included both public and private clones.

The CDR3 runs to 13 residues. The germline V gene has CDR1 LGHNA and CDR2 YNFKEQ. Trimming left V 4 bases short and J 5 bases short, with 11 bases between. The sequencing used resected brain tissue, collected at surgery. The origin of this receptor is a boy younger than two with hemimegalencephaly and intractable seizures. This chain connects TRBV4-2 to TRBJ2-5; the D gene is possibly TRBD2 (5 bases). CDR3 protein: CASSLLARETQYF. CDR3 nucleotides: TGTGCCAGCAGCCTCCTAGCCCGGGAGACCCAGTACTTC.